The rows below give T cell receptor beta chains drawn from one sample of a study of blood T cell repertoires in COVID-19. TCRdb's copy holds only in-frame clones and misses some; the assay was immunoSEQ multiplex PCR. The sample lists approximately 160,000 clones, under 90% occurring once. The sequencing sample was made of PBMCs or T cells enriched from blood (not recorded which). Every receptor here comes from a woman in her 50s who had recovered from COVID-19. The CDR3 runs from the conserved cysteine through the conserved F or W. The D gene is left open where the match is weak. Size is omitted from some rows. Given values are once, few, many or a class for expanded clones.

NA	TRBD1	TRBV3-1/TRBV3-2	TRBJ2-5	CASSPVPGQGGDQETQYF	TGTGCCAGCAGCCCAGTCCCGGGACAGGGAGGGGACCAAGAGACCCAGTACTTC
NA	NA	TRBV28	TRBJ1-3	CASSLDSGNTIYF	TGTGCCAGCAGTTTAGACAGCGGAAACACCATATATTTT
NA	TRBD2	TRBV14	TRBJ2-5	CASSRLTGTSGSQQETQYF	TGTGCCAGCAGCCGGCTGACCGGGACTAGCGGGTCCCAGCAAGAGACCCAGTACTTC
NA	NA	TRBV28	TRBJ1-2	CASQGSYGYTF	TGTGCCAGCCAGGGTTCCTATGGCTACACCTTC
NA	TRBD1	TRBV11-2	TRBJ2-7	CASSLYTGGYEQYF	TGTGCCAGCAGCTTATATACAGGGGGCTACGAGCAGTACTTC
NA	NA	TRBV4-1	TRBJ2-3	CASRGGGNGTQYF	TGCGCCAGCAGGGGTGGGGGGAACGGTACGCAGTATTTT
NA	TRBD1	TRBV4-2	TRBJ2-2	CASTGQGGITGELFF	TGTGCCAGCACGGGACAGGGAGGAATAACCGGGGAGCTGTTTTTT
NA	TRBD1	TRBV27	TRBJ1-1	CASRAGQVNTEAFF	TGTGCCAGCAGGGCGGGACAGGTGAACACTGAAGCTTTCTTT
NA	NA	TRBV19	TRBJ1-2	CASSIRQGINYGYTF	TGTGCCAGTAGTATTCGCCAGGGCATCAACTATGGCTACACCTTC
NA	TRBD1	TRBV6-5	TRBJ1-5	CASRTGENQPQHF	TGTGCCAGCCGGACAGGGGAGAATCAGCCCCAGCATTTT
NA	NA	TRBV2	TRBJ1-6	CASNLGADSPLHF	TGTGCCAGCAATCTGGGGGCCGATTCACCCCTCCACTTT
NA	TRBD2	TRBV5-4	TRBJ2-7	CASSSRLAGAYEQYF	TGTGCCAGCAGCAGCCGACTAGCGGGGGCCTACGAGCAGTACTTC
once	NA	TRBV9	TRBJ2-3	CASSVEEGRSTDTQYF	TGTGCCAGCAGCGTAGAGGAGGGGCGTAGCACAGATACGCAGTATTTT
NA	NA	TRBV2	TRBJ1-2	CASDTGFRGGYTF	TGTGCCAGTGATACAGGGTTTAGGGGTGGCTACACCTTC
NA	TRBD1	TRBV2	TRBJ2-1	CASSLQGVVNEQFF	TGTGCCAGCAGTTTACAGGGGGTAGTGAATGAGCAGTTCTTC
NA	TRBD2	TRBV28	TRBJ2-7	CATRREGPDEQYF	TGTGCCACCCGAAGGGAGGGCCCCGACGAGCAGTACTTC
NA	NA	TRBV20-1	TRBJ1-1	CRLTRGTEAFF	TGCAGATTAACGAGAGGGACTGAAGCTTTCTTT
NA	NA	TRBV11-3	TRBJ2-5	CASSPRLGGETQYF	TGTGCCAGCAGCCCCCGCCTGGGCGGGGAGACCCAGTACTTC
NA	NA	TRBV19	TRBJ1-2	CASSMRSGSGAYGYTF	TGTGCCAGTAGTATGAGGTCGGGGAGCGGGGCTTATGGCTACACCTTC
few	NA	TRBV11-3	TRBJ2-7	CASSLGRTTYEQYF	TGTGCCAGCAGCTTAGGCAGGACTACCTACGAGCAGTACTTC
NA	TRBD1	TRBV5-4	TRBJ1-1	CAARGQDTEAFF	TGTGCCGCCAGGGGGCAGGACACTGAAGCTTTCTTT
NA	TRBD2	TRBV29-1	TRBJ2-1	CSVGTSGRADEQFF	TGCAGCGTGGGGACTAGCGGGAGGGCCGATGAGCAGTTCTTC
NA	NA	TRBV11-3	TRBJ2-7	CASSFRGLSSYEQYF	TGTGCCAGCAGCTTTCGGGGTTTGAGCTCCTACGAGCAGTACTTC
NA	NA	TRBV6-5	TRBJ1-5	CASSPGTPIQPQHF	TGTGCCAGCAGCCCCGGGACACCTATACAGCCCCAGCATTTT
NA	NA	TRBV28	TRBJ1-1	CASSSPRGTRTEAFF	TGTGCCAGCAGTTCCCCTAGGGGTACGCGGACTGAAGCTTTCTTT
NA	NA	TRBV11-2	TRBJ2-5	CASSQRGETQYF	TGTGCCAGCAGCCAGCGCGGAGAGACCCAGTACTTC
NA	NA	TRBV19	TRBJ1-1	CASSTGFAGPEAFF	TGTGCCAGTAGCACAGGGTTCGCGGGCCCTGAAGCTTTCTTT
NA	TRBD1	TRBV27	TRBJ2-1	CASSLSAGGWSEQFF	TGTGCCAGCAGTTTATCGGCAGGGGGCTGGTCTGAGCAGTTCTTC